What follows are 12 T cell receptor beta chains derived from one specimen sequenced in a study of T cell changes during pregnancy in multiple sclerosis (dated by TCRdb to between 2018 and 2020). The library was obtained by the immunoSEQ multiplex PCR assay. TCRdb retrieved this table from immuneACCESS and kept in-frame rearrangements only. Not all clones are present; in checked studies, unresolved V genes account for under half, and no reason is known for the remainder. The sample has 70,000 to 75,000 clones on record, around 85% of them singletons. 3% to 4% of the sample rests with the top ten. This material consisted of peripheral blood, taken before pregnancy. The origin of the receptors is a female donor with multiple sclerosis, enrolled in a pregnancy study.

CDR3 sequence reads: CASSARAGGELFF. CDR3 nucleotide sequence: TGTGCCAGTAGTGCCAGGGCAGGCGGGGAGCTGTTTTTT. The chain joins TRBV19 to TRBJ2-2; D might be TRBD1 (5 bases). This CDR3 region has 13 residues. Per germline, CDR1 LNHDA and CDR2 SQIVND (reference sequence). The V and J ends lost 5 bases and 7 bases respectively, with 11 bases between them.

The chain employs TRBV7-9 and TRBJ1-2; 9 nucleotides agree with TRBD1. CDR3 length equals 15 residues. The germline CDR1 and CDR2 sequences are SEHNR and FQNEAQ (reference sequence). The J segment lost 4 bases and the V segment lost 1 base, leaving 4 bases of the junction unmatched. CDR3 nucleotide sequence: TGTGCCAGCAGCTTAGATACAGGGGGCTTCTATGGCTACACCTTC. It translates to CASSLDTGGFYGYTF.

V usage is TRBV19 and J usage is TRBJ1-1; D unclear. Germline CDR1 reads LNHDA; CDR2 reads SQIVND (reference sequence). V was cut by 7 bases and J by 0 bases, with 9 bases left in between. The CDR3 covers 13 residues. CDR3 nucleotide sequence: TGTGCCAGTACAACGGTCTTGAACACTGAAGCTTTCTTT. Residues: CASTTVLNTEAFF.

This clone has just a few counts. This rearrangement joins TRBV30 to TRBJ1-1, with D unclear. V was pared by 0 bases and J by 8 bases, with 7 bases between. Germline V gene sequence: CDR1 GTSNPN, CDR2 SVGIG (reference sequence). This CDR3 comprises 11 residues. The CDR3 loop reads CAWSVGGEAFF. CDR3 sequence (DNA): TGTGCCTGGAGTGTGGGAGGGGAAGCTTTCTTT.

This rearrangement joins TRBV5-1 to TRBJ2-3; D is uncertain. The CDR3 loop spans 13 amino acids. Germline CDR1 and CDR2: SGHRS and YFSETQ. V lost 3 bases to trimming and J lost 0 bases, with 5 bases between them. In nucleotides, the CDR3 is TGCGCCAGCAGCTCTACTAGCACAGATACGCAGTATTTT. This encodes CASSSTSTDTQYF.

The chain has TRBV27 and TRBJ1-2; D gene ambiguous. The CDR3 covers 17 residues. In germline, CDR1 is MNHEY, CDR2 SMNVEV (reference sequence). V was pared by 6 bases and J by 4 bases, with 24 bases between. As DNA, the CDR3 is TGTGCCAGCAGACAGTTCCACGCACTACTCGGGAGCTATGGCTACACCTTC. Encoded protein: CASRQFHALLGSYGYTF.

A single count supports this clone. The chain links TRBV7-9 to TRBJ1-1; D gene uncertain. The CDR3 runs to 13 residues. The germline V and J ends were trimmed by 5 bases and 5 bases, with 12 bases remaining between them. Germline CDR1 is SEHNR and CDR2 is FQNEAQ (reference sequence). The CDR3 DNA is TGTGCCAGCAGCCCCAGAGGGTCGACTGAAGCTTTCTTT. Translation gives CASSPRGSTEAFF.

The sample holds one count of this clone. This sequence joins TRBV6-5 and TRBJ2-1; 7 bases align to TRBD2. From germline, CDR1 is MNHEY and CDR2 SVGAGI. The CDR3 has 15 residues. V lost 4 bases and J lost 7; bases outside the gene matches: 10. For the CDR3, the DNA is TGTGCCAGCAGTTTCCTCGCGGGAGTCGCGAATGAGCAGTTCTTC. Translation: CASSFLAGVANEQFF.

The genes are TRBV5-1 and TRBJ2-1, with 9 bases identical to TRBD2. Unmatched junction bases numbered 7, after V lost 0 bases and J lost 6 bases. CDR3 length: 16 residues. Germline CDR1 reads SGHRS; CDR2 reads YFSETQ. The DNA of the CDR3 is TGCGCCAGCAGCTTGGGTACGGTAGCGGGAGTCAATGAGCAGTTCTTC. Amino acids: CASSLGTVAGVNEQFF.

The chain links TRBV6-5 to TRBJ2-1; 7 bases align to TRBD1. Germline CDR1 MNHEY, CDR2 SVGAGI. This CDR3 has 13 amino acids. V trimming: 5 bases; J trimming: 7 bases; junction bases outside the gene matches: 5. DNA for the CDR3: TGTGCCAGCAGTCACAGGGGTAAAAATGAGCAGTTCTTC. Encoded protein: CASSHRGKNEQFF.

The chain recombines TRBV7-2 with TRBJ2-3, with D maybe TRBD2 (5 bases). CDR3 size: 16 residues. Trimming took off 5 bases at V and 5 bases at J, with 20 bases between the two ends. Germline lookup yields CDR1 SGHTA and CDR2 FQGNSA. Here the CDR3 DNA reads TGTGCCAGCAGCCCCTCCGTAGCGAGGGCCGGAGATACGCAGTATTTT. This gives the protein CASSPSVARAGDTQYF.

This rearrangement joins TRBV10-3 to TRBJ2-3; D not resolved. V lost 10 bases and J lost 3, with 17 bases in between. CDR3 length equals 14 residues. CDR1 and CDR2 (germline): ENHRY, SYGVKD. The CDR3 reads CATTPPSGTDTQYF. The CDR3 DNA follows: TGTGCCACTACCCCCCCGTCAGGAACAGATACGCAGTATTTT.